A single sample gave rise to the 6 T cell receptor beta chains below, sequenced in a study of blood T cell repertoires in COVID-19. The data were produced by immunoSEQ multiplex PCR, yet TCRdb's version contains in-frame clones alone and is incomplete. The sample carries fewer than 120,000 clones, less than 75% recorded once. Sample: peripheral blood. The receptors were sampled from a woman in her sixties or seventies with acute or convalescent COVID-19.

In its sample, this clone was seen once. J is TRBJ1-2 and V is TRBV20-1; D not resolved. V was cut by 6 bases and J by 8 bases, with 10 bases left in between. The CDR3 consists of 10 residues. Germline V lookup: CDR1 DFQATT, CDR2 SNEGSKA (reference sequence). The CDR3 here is CSAGKGGYTF. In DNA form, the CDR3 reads TGCAGTGCCGGGAAGGGAGGCTACACCTTC.

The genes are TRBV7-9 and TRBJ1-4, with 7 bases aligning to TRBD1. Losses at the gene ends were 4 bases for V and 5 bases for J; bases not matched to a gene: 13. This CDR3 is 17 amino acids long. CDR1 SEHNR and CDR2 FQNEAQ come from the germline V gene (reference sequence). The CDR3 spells CASSSSRGGATNEKLFF. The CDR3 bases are TGTGCCAGCAGCTCGTCGCGAGGGGGCGCGACGAATGAAAAACTGTTTTTT.

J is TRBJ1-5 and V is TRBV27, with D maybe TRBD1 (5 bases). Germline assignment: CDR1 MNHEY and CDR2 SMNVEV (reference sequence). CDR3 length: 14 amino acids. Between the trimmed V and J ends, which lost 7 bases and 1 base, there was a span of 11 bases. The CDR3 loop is CASKTQGSNQPQHF. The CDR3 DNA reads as TGTGCCAGCAAAACCCAGGGCAGCAATCAGCCCCAGCATTTT.

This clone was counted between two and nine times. Here the CDR3 reads CASSIFWGAEAFF. CDR3 nucleotide sequence: TGTGCCAGTAGTATCTTCTGGGGCGCTGAAGCTTTCTTT. This rearrangement joins TRBV19 to TRBJ1-1; weak D call: TRBD1 (5 bases). The V and J ends lost 3 bases and 6 bases respectively, with 11 bases between them. CDR3 length: 13 residues. Germline V gives CDR1 LNHDA, CDR2 SQIVND (reference sequence). The variable domain in full, completed from reference TRBV19 and TRBJ1-1, reads DGGITQSPKYLFRKEGQNVTLSCEQNLNHDAMYWYRQDPGQGLRLIYYSQIVNDFQKGDIAEGYSVSREKKESFPLTVTSAQKNPTAFYLCASSIFWGAEAFFGQGTRLTVV.

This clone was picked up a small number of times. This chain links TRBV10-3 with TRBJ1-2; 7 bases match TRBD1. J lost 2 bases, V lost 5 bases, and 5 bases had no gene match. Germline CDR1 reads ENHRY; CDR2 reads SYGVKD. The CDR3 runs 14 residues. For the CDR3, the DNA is TGTGCCATCAGTACGGGACAGCGAAACTATGGCTACACCTTC. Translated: CAISTGQRNYGYTF.

DNA of the CDR3: TGTGCCAGCAGTGAACTTTGGTCCCGGGATACGCAGTATTTT. This encodes CASSELWSRDTQYF. The rearrangement uses TRBV2 and TRBJ2-3; D gene uncertain. V lost 2 bases and J 6 bases, leaving 12 bases between the germline ends. Germline V gene data show CDR1 as SNHLY and CDR2 as FYNNEI. This CDR3 comprises 14 residues.